Each of the 2 T cell receptor beta chains below was sequenced from the same sample in a study of Ad26.COV2.S vaccination and SARS-CoV-2 variants. Clones were read by immunoSEQ multiplex PCR, and TCRdb kept only the in-frame ones, dropping some. The repertoire consists of roughly 390,000 clones, with roughly nine tenths occurring once and the leading ten covering 3.5%. Regarding treatment: 15 to 20 received Ad26.COV2.S at low or high dose, single or two shots; five or six received placebo; per-sample allocation not given. Specimen acquisition occurred on day 63 following the initial vaccine or placebo injection. Sequences were derived from peripheral blood, sampled in a trial of Ad26.COV2.S vaccine versus placebo. The source of these receptors is a person aged 18-65 years who received the Ad26.COV2.S COVID-19 vaccine or a placebo.

The chain combines TRBV5-1 with TRBJ2-3, with D possibly matching TRBD2 (5 bases). V was trimmed by 4 bases and J by 4 bases, leaving 16 bases between them. Germline V gene sequence: CDR1 SGHRS, CDR2 YFSETQ. This CDR3 region has 15 residues. The CDR3 nucleotides are TGCGCCAGCAGCGCTGACCCCGGAGGCTCAGATACGCAGTATTTT. Amino acid sequence: CASSADPGGSDTQYF. The full variable domain, its missing parts supplied by reference TRBV5-1 and TRBJ2-3, is KAGVTQTPRYLIKTRGQQVTLSCSPISGHRSVSWYQQTPGQGLQFLFEYFSETQRNKGNFPGRFSGRQFSNSRSEMNVSTLELGDSALYLCASSADPGGSDTQYFGPGTRLTVL.

V usage is TRBV28 and J usage is TRBJ2-4, with a weak D call TRBD2 (6 bases). Per the germline V gene, CDR1 is MDHEN and CDR2 is SYDVKM. V lost 4 bases and J 0 bases, leaving 10 bases between the germline ends. This CDR3 is 15 amino acids long. The CDR3, as DNA: TGTGCCAGCAGTTCGGCGGGGAGAGCCAAAAACATTCAGTACTTC. Residues: CASSSAGRAKNIQYF.